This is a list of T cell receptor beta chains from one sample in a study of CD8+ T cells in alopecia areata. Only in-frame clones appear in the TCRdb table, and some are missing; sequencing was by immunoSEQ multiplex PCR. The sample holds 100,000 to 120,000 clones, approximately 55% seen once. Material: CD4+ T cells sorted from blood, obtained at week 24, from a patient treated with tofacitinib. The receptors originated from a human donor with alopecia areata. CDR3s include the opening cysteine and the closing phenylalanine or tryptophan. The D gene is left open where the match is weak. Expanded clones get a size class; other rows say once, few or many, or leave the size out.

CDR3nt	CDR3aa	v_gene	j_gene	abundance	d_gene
TGTGCCAGCAGCTTGGACAGCCGAAATGAAAAACTGTTTTTT	CASSLDSRNEKLFF	TRBV5-4	TRBJ1-4	few	NA
TGTGCCAGCAGCTTAGGGACAGCGAACACTGAAGCTTTCTTT	CASSLGTANTEAFF	TRBV7-9	TRBJ1-1	NA	NA
TGTGCCAGCAGTTTTATCGGGGGCAATCAGCCCCAGCATTTT	CASSFIGGNQPQHF	TRBV27	TRBJ1-5	NA	NA
TGCGCCAGCAGCAAACAGGGGGCTTCGGACGAGCAGTACTTC	CASSKQGASDEQYF	TRBV5-1	TRBJ2-7	NA	TRBD1
TGCAGCGTTGAGTTGGGCACTGAAGCTTTCTTT	CSVELGTEAFF	TRBV29-1	TRBJ1-1	NA	NA
TGTGCCAGCCTGAGTTTATTCGGGGCCAACGTCCTGACTTTC	CASLSLFGANVLTF	TRBV2	TRBJ2-6	NA	NA
TGTGCCACCAGCAGAGATCAATATGGCGGGGACCCCTACAATGAGCAGTTCTTC	CATSRDQYGGDPYNEQFF	TRBV15	TRBJ2-1	NA	NA
TGTGCCAGCAGCTTAGATTATGTGTTGACCCCCCAGCAGTTCTTC	CASSLDYVLTPQQFF	TRBV7-2	TRBJ2-1	few	NA
TGTGCCTGGTCTTCGACTGGGACAGCAGCTTTCTTT	CAWSSTGTAAFF	TRBV30	TRBJ1-1	NA	TRBD1
TGCGCCAGCAGCCAAGGACAGGGCTATGGCTACACCTTC	CASSQGQGYGYTF	TRBV4-1	TRBJ1-2	few	TRBD1
TGCGCCAGCAGCGCTAGCGGGGACGCAGATACGCAGTATTTT	CASSASGDADTQYF	TRBV5-1	TRBJ2-3	NA	TRBD2
TGCGCCAGCAGCCCCGGAACAGTCCTTGGAAACACCATATATTTT	CASSPGTVLGNTIYF	TRBV4-1	TRBJ1-3	NA	NA
TGTGCCAGCAGTGTAGTCGAGACCCAGTACTTC	CASSVVETQYF	TRBV2	TRBJ2-5	NA	NA
TGCGCCAGCAGCCAACCGGTCGGCAGGGAGACCCAGTACTTC	CASSQPVGRETQYF	TRBV4-1	TRBJ2-5	once	NA
TGTGCCAGCAGTTACTCGGACAGAAGATACGAGCAGTACTTC	CASSYSDRRYEQYF	TRBV6-5	TRBJ2-7	NA	NA
TGCAGCGTTTGGGGGGCGGATGGCTACACCTTC	CSVWGADGYTF	TRBV29-1	TRBJ1-2	NA	NA
TGTGCCAGCAGCCCCTCCACTAGCGCAGATACGCAGTATTTT	CASSPSTSADTQYF	TRBV13	TRBJ2-3	NA	TRBD2
TGTGCCAGCAGCTCCCTCAATCAGCCCCAGCATTTT	CASSSLNQPQHF	TRBV7-2	TRBJ1-5	few	NA
TGTGCCAGCAGTGACCCGGGACAGGCAGATGGCTACACCTTC	CASSDPGQADGYTF	TRBV25-1	TRBJ1-2	few	TRBD1
TGCAGCGCATTGACAGACATGAACACTGAAGCTTTCTTT	CSALTDMNTEAFF	TRBV29-1	TRBJ1-1	NA	NA
TGCGCCAGCAGCTTGTCCGGCATCGGTGGCTACACCTTC	CASSLSGIGGYTF	TRBV5-1	TRBJ1-2	NA	NA
TGTGCCAGCAGCTTAGCGGGGGTGAACACTGAAGCTTTCTTT	CASSLAGVNTEAFF	TRBV7-2	TRBJ1-1	NA	NA
TGTGCCAGCAGTGACCAGGGATTCTCCGAAAAACTGTTTTTT	CASSDQGFSEKLFF	TRBV2	TRBJ1-4	NA	NA
TGTGCCAGCAGTGACATGGGGACTAGGGGTACAGATACGCAGTATTTT	CASSDMGTRGTDTQYF	TRBV6-1	TRBJ2-3	NA	TRBD2
TGCAGCGTGGGACAAGGAGGGGGGACAGATACGCAGTATTTT	CSVGQGGGTDTQYF	TRBV29-1	TRBJ2-3	NA	NA
TGCAGTGCTGCACAGGGGAACGAGCAGTACTTC	CSAAQGNEQYF	TRBV20-1	TRBJ2-7	NA	TRBD1
TGTGCCAGCAGCTCCGGGACAGGGTCGTACGAGCAGTACTTC	CASSSGTGSYEQYF	TRBV2	TRBJ2-7	few	TRBD1
TGTGCCTGGAGCCAACGTCCGACAACAGTACCCTCACCCCTCCACTTT	CAWSQRPTTVPSPLHF	TRBV30	TRBJ1-6	NA	NA
TGTGCCAGCAGCTTCTTTGGGCCAGAGACCCAGTACTTC	CASSFFGPETQYF	TRBV7-2	TRBJ2-5	NA	NA